This paragraph reports one TCR beta chain. It has no known antigen specificity. Qualities for individual bases were not recorded, and no much larger clone is one base off. The sample originates from a study of cytomegalovirus exposure and HLA in healthy donors (dated 2017 in TCRdb). A note on the overall study: An earlier analysis of approximately 640 of the donors reported 250 to 350 Gb of sequence data and 120 million or so unique TCR beta sequences from 190 million or so T cells. A later analysis re-examined previously published TCR beta repertoires from just over 650 donors and added high-resolution HLA genotyping to investigate patterns of TCR occurrence. Across approximately 400 genotyped donors of the cohort, an average of about 240,000 unique TCR beta nucleotide sequences per donor were sequenced, and 15% to 20% of those sequences were non-productive. In a later genetic analysis, genome-wide SNP genotypes for about three fifths of the roughly 670 donors were used, and that subset was treated as a discovery cohort. Of the approximately 370 genotyped donors, 70% to 90% were placed in the genetic ancestry cluster associated with self-reported Caucasian donors. The study aimed to test whether signatures of past pathogen exposure could be identified by cataloging public T cell receptors. Donor age, sex, ethnicity and CMV serostatus were compiled together with the repertoire data. Four to six DR-DQ haplotypes were handled as single units for association and clustering, since linkage in the cohort was strong. Every repertoire in the discovery cohort had been generated on one and the same sequencing platform. The number of typed donors differed by locus: roughly 629-640 for A, B, C, DRB1 and DQB1; some 540 for DQA1; around 580 for DPA1; and around 450 for DPB1. In an earlier analysis of about 590 of the donors, high-throughput TCR beta sequencing was used to judge whether each TCR beta V gene segment behaved as functional or pseudogenic. The T cell repertoires of under 700 subjects were profiled by immunosequencing and related to cytomegalovirus serostatus. Besides the first cohort of approximately 710 subjects, a separate validation cohort made up of 120 different subjects was used. An early release covering more than 500 HLA-typed donors comprised about 310 gigabases of sequencing data and approximately 85 million unique TCR sequences. HLA typing included class I and class II loci at four-digit resolution. Rather than drawing on any new phenotypic data, the later analysis identified candidate immune exposures from TCR beta sequences and the way those sequences occurred across donors. The study combined high-throughput TCR immunosequencing, statistical association of individual TCRs with disease status, and machine learning to predict cytomegalovirus infection status. On the study overall, not on this receptor specifically: In a later analysis, most CMV-associated TCR beta chains were found to appear HLA-restricted, with HLA associations seemingly driven largely by CMV exposure. In the study, 164 TCR beta chains were listed as associated with cytomegalovirus. Because counts were too low, roughly 18 rarely observed V segments, including chromosome 9 orphons, were left out of the earlier analysis of several hundred of the donors. An association between a missense DCLRE1C variant and V-gene and J-gene trimming of TCR beta chains was found in a later genetic analysis and replicated in an independent cohort. A later genetic analysis reported fewer N-insertions in productive TCRs among donors in an Asian-associated ancestry cluster than the 666-donor mean. Because some donors lacked HLA typing at each locus, the association tests relied only on the typed subset. In a later analysis, the rate of TCR association differed among HLA loci, with DRB1 alleles having the most associated TCRs and HLA-C alleles having the fewest. A further reported finding was that TCR beta sequences accurately predicted the HLA-A and HLA-B alleles for most subjects in the first cohort. Most TCR sequences were observed very rarely across donors, whereas some public TCRs were present in many individuals. Strong co-occurrence of HLA alleles, especially DR and DQ, made assigning TCR associations to individual alleles difficult. In an earlier analysis of several hundred of the donors, most TCR beta V segments were observed in productive rearrangements about 90% or about 30% of the time, broadly matching IMGT annotations. Cytomegalovirus status was reported to be diagnosed by the classifier with high specificity and sensitivity in both the original and validation cohorts. A later analysis associated 16,951 TCR beta sequences with specific HLA alleles at a false discovery rate of 0.05. In vitro tests confirmed that a few of the cytomegalovirus-associated TCR beta chains recognize cytomegalovirus antigens. The presence/absence analyses assumed that sequencing depth was roughly uniform across donors, and that assumption may not be true. In a later analysis, several top co-occurrence clusters were reported to appear linked to parvovirus B19, influenza, CMV and Epstein-Barr virus. A cluster of highly shared sequence variants was judged likely to represent a technical artifact of the sequencing pipeline. In a later analysis, HLA-associated TCR beta chains were found to be more clonally expanded and to have lower generation probabilities than equally common non-associated chains. The cohort was sequenced for TCR beta chains only, and without alpha or paired-chain data the features that could be detected were limited. Correlated functional status among segregating V segments might be attributable to linkage disequilibrium, but an unknown experimental factor could not be ruled out. The authors suggested that the approach could potentially be generalized to other disease states and immunological phenotypes. CMV serostatus was the only immune exposure information available for the cohort.

Library preparation was by the immunoSEQ multiplex PCR assay. A mixture of 60 forward primers for TCR Vbeta segments and 13 reverse primers for TCR Jbeta segments was used in the multiplex PCR. A multiplex PCR assay on genomic DNA amplified the CDR3 region of rearranged TCR beta genes. On the Illumina HiSeq System, the amplified TCR beta libraries were sequenced as 87-base-pair reads. Turning to the authors' computational methods: A later analysis counted approximately 84 million unique TCR beta chains across the 500 to 850 repertoires, and around 12 million of these chains were shared by at least two donors. To remove PCR and sequencing errors, raw reads were error-corrected and collapsed into unique sequences using a nearest-neighbor algorithm that merged closely related sequences. To assign V, D and J gene segments, CDR3 sequences were aligned to IMGT reference sequences. For a sequence to be retained, at least a six-nucleotide match to both a V gene segment and a J gene segment was required. Rearrangements were classified as productive when the CDR3 lacked stop codons and remained in frame with V and J, and all other rearrangements were classified as non-productive. CDR3 was defined by IMGT convention, running from the second conserved V-encoded cysteine to the conserved J-encoded phenylalanine. Sequences without an unambiguous match to a single V gene segment were excluded from the earlier analysis of 587 of the donors. An earlier analysis of 500 to 700 of the donors classified V segments as functional when productive rearrangements were above 56.7% and as segregating when the standard deviation between donors was above 5%. A statistical classification framework was built for diagnosing cytomegalovirus status from the catalog of TCR beta chain sequences. A later analysis assigned V and J genes by comparing TCR nucleotide sequences with IMGT/GENE-DB human TR gene sequences. The TCRdist pipeline was used in a later analysis to assign CDR3 sequences and most-parsimonious VDJ recombination scenarios. A later analysis defined each TCR beta chain by its CDR3 amino acid sequence plus V-gene family, and excluded reads lacking a unique V-gene family. To address suspected cross-contamination and a sequencing artifact, a later analysis removed under 600 highly shared, low-generation-probability nucleotide sequences. For each public chain, a later analysis derived a clonal expansion index from normalized ranks of inferred template counts within each repertoire. In a later analysis, generation probabilities were computed using a VDJ recombination model fitted to out-of-frame rearrangements, and the results were checked against IGoR. Hypergeometric tests were used in a later analysis to score TCR-TCR, TCR-HLA and TCR-CMV co-occurrence, with a repertoire-size bias correction applied to the TCR pairs. A later analysis estimated false discovery rates by permuting HLA or CMV assignments 20 times. A later analysis grouped co-occurring TCRs with DBSCAN, adding TCRdist sequence similarity when clustering within HLA-allele-positive subsets. Repertoires with fewer than 30,000 or more than 120,000 public chains were left out of co-occurrence clustering, as were four to six repertoires with anomalous nucleotide sharing. Drawn from immuneACCESS, this table holds only the in-frame rearrangements with V and J called that TCRdb kept. Clones are partly lost; checked studies trace under half to an unresolved V gene and leave the rest unexplained. V and J calls and clone size come straight from that table; D and trimming were deduced from the DNA. Across this sample there are approximately 170,000 clones, with roughly 65% seen only once. The ten largest clonotypes hold roughly 4.4% of the sample.

The cohort was made up of about 610 healthy bone marrow donors. Cohort members were all nominally healthy when sampled, although unrecorded immune exposures were likely present. The donor was CMV seropositive and belonged to the group of 250 to 300 seropositive cohort members. Every donor gave a peripheral blood sample, and the peripheral blood mononuclear cells from that sample were used for TCR beta sequencing. Genomic DNA was extracted from the blood cell samples with the Qiagen DNeasy Blood Extraction Kit. The specimen was PBMCs. This TCR was recovered from a woman younger than 35 in good health and CMV-seropositive.

The CDR3: CASSQDLGGLAGTDTQYF. The DNA sequence is given as TGTGCCAGCAGCCAAGATCTTGGCGGACTAGCGGGCACAGATACGCAGTATTTT. The chain is made from TRBV14 and TRBJ2-3; 10 of the junction bases match TRBD2. The CDR3 covers 18 residues, taking in both the cysteine and the phenylalanine. The entry retains the CDR3 DNA only, 54 bases that are in frame from base 1. V has 0 bases trimmed and J has 1 base trimmed; junction bases matching no gene number 7. The germline V gene encodes CDR1 SGHDN and CDR2 FVKESK.